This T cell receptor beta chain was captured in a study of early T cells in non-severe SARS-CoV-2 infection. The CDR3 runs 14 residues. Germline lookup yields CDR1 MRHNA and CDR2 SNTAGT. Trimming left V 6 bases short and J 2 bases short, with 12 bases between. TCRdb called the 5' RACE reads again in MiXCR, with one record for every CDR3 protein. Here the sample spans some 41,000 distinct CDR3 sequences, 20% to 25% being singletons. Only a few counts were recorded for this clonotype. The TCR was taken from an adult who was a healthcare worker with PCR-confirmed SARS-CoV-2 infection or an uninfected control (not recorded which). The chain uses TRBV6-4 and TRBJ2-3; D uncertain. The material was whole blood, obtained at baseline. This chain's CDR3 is CASSPEAHTDTQYF. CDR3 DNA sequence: TGTGCCAGCAGCCCTGAAGCGCACACAGATACGCAGTATTTT.